What follows describes a single TCR beta chain. In the source study's methods: Reference gene primer amplification yielded estimated nucleated cell counts. Clones were read by immunoSEQ multiplex PCR, and TCRdb kept only the in-frame ones, dropping some. That table furnishes V, J and clone size, whereas the DNA furnished D and trimming. In the table there are about 500,000 clones, about 85% of which are singletons. The record originates from a study of blood T cell repertoires in COVID-19. Overall study context: Samples representing acute and convalescent COVID-19 were sourced from the United States, Italy and Spain. PBMCs, B-cell-depleted T cells, or T cells provided the cDNA or gDNA that made up the material.

Per the germline V gene, CDR1 is MNHNS and CDR2 is SASEGT. This CDR3 spans 15 amino acids. Trimming shortened V by 1 base and J by 0 bases, and 6 bases separated the two germline ends. Donors in Cohort 3 counted as recovered after two negative PCRs, clearance, or symptom resolution. The rearrangement joins TRBV6-1 to TRBJ1-4; no firm D call. The sequence came from a woman under 30 who had recovered from COVID-19. The sequenced sample consisted of PBMCs or T cells enriched from blood (not recorded which). CDR3 residues: CASSEGAATNEKLFF. The CDR3 coding sequence is TGTGCCAGCAGTGAAGGGGCCGCAACTAATGAAAAACTGTTTTTT.